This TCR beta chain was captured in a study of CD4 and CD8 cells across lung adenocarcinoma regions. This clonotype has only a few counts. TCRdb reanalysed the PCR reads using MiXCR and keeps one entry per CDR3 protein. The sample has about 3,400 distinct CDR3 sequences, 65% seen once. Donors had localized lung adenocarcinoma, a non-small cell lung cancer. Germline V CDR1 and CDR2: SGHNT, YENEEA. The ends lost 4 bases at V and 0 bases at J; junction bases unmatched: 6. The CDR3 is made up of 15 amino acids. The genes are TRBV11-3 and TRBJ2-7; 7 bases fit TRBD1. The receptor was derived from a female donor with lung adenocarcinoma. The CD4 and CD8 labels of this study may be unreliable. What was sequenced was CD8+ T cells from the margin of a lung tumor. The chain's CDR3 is CASSYRTGSSYEQYF. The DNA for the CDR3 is TGTGCCAGCAGCTACCGGACAGGAAGCTCCTACGAGCAGTACTTC.